This TCR beta chain comes out of a study of human T cells and chemical hapten exposure. Study results and caveats: The donors suffered from alopecia, so their immune response may not match that of healthy people. There was no change with DPC sensitization in TCRs above 1 in 1000 frequency.

Time point given: patch test 2, 6 weeks after DPC sensitization. The treatment here: therapeutic diphenylcyclopropenone sensitization with weekly scalp DPC. Each patch-test visit's blood sample preceded patch application. Germline V CDR1 and CDR2: DFQATT, SNEGSKA (reference sequence). The CDR3 has 12 amino acids. After removal of 7 bases from V and 4 bases from J, the junction contained 4 bases not matched to a gene. Each CDR3 protein is one row after TCRdb ran MiXCR on the RACE reads. The data hold tens of thousands of distinct CDR3 sequences, with 8.5% observed a single time. Turning to this clonotype: Its antigen is unidentified. This may be a read error: a much more frequent sequence differs by one nucleotide.

The V and J genes are TRBV20-1 and TRBJ1-2, with 9 bases identical to TRBD1. This receptor was obtained from a woman aged 50 to 60 with alopecia areata. Some clones in this sample may be carry-over from other donors' samples. The sample consisted of whole blood, taken in connection with sensitization to the hapten diphenylcyclopropenone (DPC). CDR3 loop: CSDGQGPYGYTF. The CDR3 DNA is TGCAGTGATGGACAGGGGCCCTATGGCTACACCTTC.